A single sample gave rise to the 25 T cell receptor beta chains below, sequenced in a study of blood T cell repertoires in COVID-19. The protocol was immunoSEQ multiplex PCR, while the TCRdb copy is restricted to in-frame clones and leaves out a portion. The table lists some 180,000 clones, 80% to 90% of them singletons. The sequenced sample was peripheral blood. The receptors stem from an older woman who had recovered from COVID-19.

This sequence joins TRBV28 and TRBJ2-4; weak D call: TRBD2 (6 bases). Germline loops: CDR1 MDHEN, CDR2 SYDVKM. The CDR3 length is 14 residues. V lost 4 bases and J lost 5, with 12 bases in between. As DNA, the CDR3 is TGTGCCAGCAGTTCCCCGGGAGCGGAAAACATTCAGTACTTC. Residues: CASSSPGAENIQYF.

The chain has TRBV14 and TRBJ1-1, with TRBD1 matching 10 bases. Trimming cost V 4 bases and J 5 bases; bases outside gene matches: 1. The CDR3 is 13 amino acids. Germline CDR1 is SGHDN and CDR2 is FVKESK. DNA for the CDR3: TGTGCCAGCAGCCCGGACAGGGGGACTGAAGCTTTCTTT. Translated, it gives CASSPDRGTEAFF.

A few counts support this clone. This chain connects TRBV7-2 to TRBJ2-3; D gene unclear. The CDR3 runs 12 residues. Trimming pared 7 bases from V and 3 bases from J, leaving 8 bases between. Germline V gene lookup returns CDR1 SGHTA and CDR2 FQGNSA. In DNA, the CDR3 is TGTGCCAGCACCTCCGCGACAGATACGCAGTATTTT. This encodes CASTSATDTQYF.

In the case of this clone: Other nucleotide sequences from this sample produce the same CDR3. Here the CDR3 DNA reads TGCAGCGTTGAAGCAGGGCCTGAAGCTTTCTTT. This codes for CSVEAGPEAFF. J is TRBJ1-1 and V is TRBV29-1; tentative D call: TRBD1 (5 bases). V gave up 1 base and J gave up 6 bases, with 6 bases separating them. The V gene's germline CDR1 is SQVTM and CDR2 ANQGSEA. The CDR3 consists of 11 residues.

V usage is TRBV19 and J usage is TRBJ1-2; 11 bases match TRBD1. This CDR3 has 17 amino acids. The V and J ends lost 5 bases and 5 bases, in that order; junction bases with no gene match: 13. The germline CDR1 and CDR2 sequences are LNHDA and SQIVND (reference sequence). Here the CDR3 DNA reads TGTGCCAGTAGTCCCGGACGGACAGGGGGCGCGGATTATGGCTACACCTTC. Amino acid sequence: CASSPGRTGGADYGYTF.

The V gene is TRBV11-2, the J gene TRBJ2-7, with D uncertain. The germline CDR1 and CDR2 sequences are SGHAT and FQNNGV. This CDR3 comprises 11 residues. The ends were cut back, 4 bases at V and 5 bases at J, with 6 bases in the middle. CDR3 sequence: CASSSFHEQYF. The CDR3 nucleotides are TGTGCCAGCAGCTCCTTCCACGAGCAGTACTTC.

The sample holds one count of this clone. The CDR3 DNA is TGTGCCAGCAGAATCGGCCAGGTGGAAGGGACCCAGTACTTC. As protein: CASRIGQVEGTQYF. The chain is built from TRBV6-5 and TRBJ2-5; D is uncertain. Germline CDR1 and CDR2: MNHEY and SVGAGI. V dropped 6 bases and J dropped 7 bases, with 18 bases sitting between them. This CDR3 comprises 14 residues.

V usage is TRBV5-5 and J usage is TRBJ1-4; TRBD1 matches 9 bases. The germline gives CDR1 SGHKS, CDR2 YYEKEE (reference sequence). V was clipped by 4 bases and J by 8 bases; unmatched bases: 18. The CDR3 is made up of 18 amino acids. CDR3 sequence: CASSGAHRDLTGGEKLFF. Written as DNA, the CDR3 is TGTGCCAGCAGCGGGGCTCACAGGGACTTAACAGGGGGCGAAAAACTGTTTTTT.

J is TRBJ2-6 and V is TRBV27, with TRBD1 matching 8 bases. The CDR3 has 18 residues. Germline CDR1 reads MNHEY; CDR2 reads SMNVEV (reference sequence). The trim removed 8 bases at V and 1 base at J, leaving 13 bases unmatched. Here the CDR3 DNA reads TGTGCCAGCCAGCAGTTGGGCAGGGGGCTTTCTGGGGCCAACGTCCTGACTTTC. It is translated as CASQQLGRGLSGANVLTF.

V and J are TRBV27 and TRBJ2-1, with TRBD2 identical over 9 bases. CDR1 and CDR2 from the germline V gene are MNHEY and SMNVEV (reference sequence). The trim removed 5 bases at V and 10 bases at J, leaving 15 bases unmatched. The CDR3 extends over 16 amino acids. The CDR3 nucleotides are TGTGCCAGCAGTCCCCTCTCCGGGACTAGCATCACGGAGCAGTTCTTC. This translates into CASSPLSGTSITEQFF.

The chain carries TRBV11-2 and TRBJ1-6; 9 bases map to TRBD1. This CDR3 spans 15 amino acids. The V gene end was trimmed by 5 bases and the J gene end by 9 bases; junction bases not matched to a gene: 8. Germline lookup yields CDR1 SGHAT and CDR2 FQNNGV. CDR3 coding DNA: TGTGCCAGCAGCAACTACAGGGGGCAAGGTTCACCCCTCCACTTT. Encoded protein: CASSNYRGQGSPLHF.

The rearrangement links TRBV7-2 to TRBJ2-2; 7 bases are shared with TRBD2. Trimming cost V 6 bases and J 5 bases; bases outside gene matches: 6. CDR1 and CDR2 from the germline V gene are SGHTA and FQGNSA. The CDR3 totals 14 residues. The CDR3 DNA sequence: TGTGCCAGCAGTCGGCTAGCGGATACCGGGGAGCTGTTTTTT. It yields the protein CASSRLADTGELFF.

V usage is TRBV30 and J usage is TRBJ2-2; 7 nucleotides align to TRBD1. In germline, CDR1 is GTSNPN, CDR2 SVGIG (reference sequence). This CDR3 has 13 residues. Trimming at V came to 3 bases and at J to 6 bases, leaving 4 bases not matched to a gene. The CDR3 here is CAWRPTGPGELFF. In DNA, the CDR3 is TGTGCCTGGAGGCCGACAGGGCCCGGGGAGCTGTTTTTT.

V is TRBV28 and J is TRBJ2-1, with 12 nucleotides matching TRBD1. The CDR3 runs 19 residues. After removal of 8 bases from V and 0 bases from J, the junction contained 14 bases not matched to a gene. Germline V CDR1 and CDR2: MDHEN, SYDVKM. This CDR3 is CASPPRGTGGLSSYNEQFF. The CDR3 DNA follows: TGTGCCAGCCCCCCCCGGGGGACAGGGGGCTTAAGCTCCTACAATGAGCAGTTCTTC.

The CDR3 sequence is CASRLSGGNNEQFF. The CDR3 bases are TGTGCCAGCAGACTAAGCGGTGGGAACAATGAGCAGTTCTTC. The chain employs TRBV2 and TRBJ2-1, with D maybe TRBD2 (5 bases). V lost 6 bases to trimming and J lost 5 bases, with 14 bases between them. The CDR3 has 14 residues. From germline, CDR1 is SNHLY and CDR2 FYNNEI.

The rearrangement joins TRBV6-2 or TRBV6-3 to TRBJ2-3, with D uncertain. V was trimmed by 0 bases and J by 0 bases, leaving 16 bases between them. The CDR3 loop spans 18 amino acids. The germline gives CDR1 MNHEY, CDR2 SVGEGT. The CDR3 loop is CASSYSSSLPLSTDTQYF. The CDR3 DNA is TGTGCCAGCAGTTACTCTAGTTCGCTCCCCCTAAGCACAGATACGCAGTATTTT.

The rearrangement uses TRBV9 and TRBJ2-3, with D uncertain. The CDR3 totals 13 residues. Germline-derived CDR1 and CDR2 are SGDLS and YYNGEE. Trimming left V 2 bases short and J 6 bases short, with 10 bases between. CDR3 residues: CASSVPGRDTQYF. In DNA, the CDR3 is TGTGCCAGCAGCGTGCCAGGAAGGGATACGCAGTATTTT.

This chain joins TRBV10-3 and TRBJ1-4; no reliable D call. The CDR3 contains 15 residues. CDR1 and CDR2 (germline): ENHRY, SYGVKD. V dropped 0 bases and J dropped 3 bases, with 8 bases sitting between them. CDR3 residues: CAISESVRSNEKLFF. Here the CDR3 DNA reads TGTGCCATCAGTGAGTCGGTCAGGTCTAATGAAAAACTGTTTTTT.

Only one count was recorded for this clone. The V call is TRBV27, the J call TRBJ2-1; a possible D gene is TRBD2 (7 bases). The germline CDR1 and CDR2 sequences are MNHEY and SMNVEV (reference sequence). The CDR3 is made up of 14 amino acids. V lost 7 bases and J 6 bases, leaving 16 bases between the germline ends. The CDR3 nucleotides are TGTGCCAGCATACAAGGGGGGGTCCCCAATGAGCAGTTCTTC. It codes for CASIQGGVPNEQFF.

The chain uses TRBV28 and TRBJ1-2; TRBD1 agrees at 9 bases. The CDR3 has 14 residues. Per germline, CDR1 MDHEN and CDR2 SYDVKM. V was clipped by 5 bases and J by 6 bases; unmatched bases: 7. The CDR3 loop is CASSPGQGRDGYTF. In DNA form, the CDR3 reads TGTGCCAGCAGTCCCGGACAGGGGAGGGATGGCTACACCTTC.

This clone was observed a handful of times. This rearrangement joins TRBV6-1 to TRBJ1-5; maybe TRBD1 (5 bases). This CDR3 has 14 amino acids. Germline CDR1 MNHNS, CDR2 SASEGT. V was pared by 7 bases and J by 11 bases, with 21 bases between. The CDR3 region is CASNGPNGGEAQHF. CDR3 nucleotide sequence: TGTGCCAGCAATGGGCCAAACGGGGGTGAGGCCCAGCATTTT.

The J gene is TRBJ1-1, the V gene TRBV10-2; D unclear. The V and J ends lost 7 bases and 3 bases respectively, with 12 bases between them. Germline V gene data show CDR1 as WSHSY and CDR2 as SAAADI. The CDR3 totals 13 residues. CDR3 protein: CASKVDGDTEAFF. CDR3 DNA sequence: TGCGCCAGCAAAGTTGACGGGGACACTGAAGCTTTCTTT.

V and J are TRBV2 and TRBJ2-7; 12 bases map to TRBD2. V was clipped by 6 bases and J by 7 bases; unmatched bases: 1. Germline V gene lookup returns CDR1 SNHLY and CDR2 FYNNEI. The CDR3 contains 12 residues. CDR3 nucleotides: TGTGCCAGCAGCGGACTAGCGGGAGAGCAGTACTTC. Its translation: CASSGLAGEQYF.

The rearrangement joins TRBV28 to TRBJ1-5; D is possibly TRBD1 (6 bases). The CDR3 covers 14 residues. Trimming took off 3 bases at V and 2 bases at J, with 8 bases between the two ends. CDR1 is MDHEN, CDR2 SYDVKM, per germline. CDR3 nucleotides: TGTGCCAGCAGTTTCGCAGGGGGCAATCAGCCCCAGCATTTT. Translation gives CASSFAGGNQPQHF.

V usage is TRBV5-1 and J usage is TRBJ2-2; TRBD2 matches at 8 bases. V trimming: 2 bases; J trimming: 3 bases; junction bases outside the gene matches: 3. The CDR3 is made up of 15 amino acids. Germline values: CDR1 SGHRS, CDR2 YFSETQ. This chain's CDR3 is CASSFLGGDTGELFF. The DNA of the CDR3 is TGCGCCAGCAGCTTCCTCGGGGGGGACACCGGGGAGCTGTTTTTT.